This T cell receptor beta chain was captured by sequencing in a study of blood T cell repertoires in COVID-19. The method was immunoSEQ multiplex PCR; TCRdb's version includes in-frame clones alone and lacks a portion of them. The sample yields about 84,000 clones, over 70% seen once. This receptor was obtained from a man aged 50-60 years with active or convalescent COVID-19. The sample taken for sequencing was peripheral blood.

CDR3 region: CASSSEGDTQYF. Written as DNA, the CDR3 is TGTGCCAGCAGCTCAGAGGGAGATACGCAGTATTTT. The gene calls are TRBV9 and TRBJ2-3; TRBD2 might be the D (5 bases). The germline V gene encodes CDR1 SGDLS and CDR2 YYNGEE. This CDR3 has 12 residues. Trimming removed 4 bases from V and 5 bases from J, with 8 bases in between.